This entry lists 30 T cell receptor beta chains sequenced from one sample in a study of cytomegalovirus exposure and HLA in healthy donors. Primers for the PCR totalled 60 Vbeta and 13 Jbeta. The assay was immunoSEQ multiplex PCR, and TCRdb's table has in-frame clones only and misses some. The sample holds about 170,000 clones, 80% seen once. The sequenced sample consisted of PBMCs. All receptors come from a woman aged 50 to 65 in good health and CMV-seropositive.

The chain uses TRBV15 and TRBJ2-1; D call uncertain. Germline CDR1 reads LNHNV; CDR2 reads YYDKDF (reference sequence). The CDR3 totals 13 residues. Trimming left V 5 bases short and J 1 base short, with 6 bases between. The CDR3 DNA follows: TGTGCCACCAGCTCGACTTCCTACAATGAGCAGTTCTTC. Protein sequence: CATSSTSYNEQFF.

The J gene is TRBJ2-2, the V gene TRBV7-2, with a weak D call TRBD1 (5 bases). This CDR3 has 15 residues. Trimming removed 7 bases at V and 0 bases at J, with 12 bases between. Looked up from germline, CDR1 is SGHTA and CDR2 is FQGNSA. Here the CDR3 DNA reads TGTGCCAGCATACCTAGGGGCTCGAACACCGGGGAGCTGTTTTTT. Translation: CASIPRGSNTGELFF.

V gene TRBV6-5 combines with J gene TRBJ1-1, with D possibly matching TRBD1 (5 bases). This CDR3 is 13 amino acids long. The V gene lost 4 bases and the J gene lost 4 bases, with 10 bases spanning the gap. Germline lookup yields CDR1 MNHEY and CDR2 SVGAGI. The CDR3 DNA sequence: TGTGCCAGCAGTTTGGGGGGGGGCACTGAAGCTTTCTTT. Protein: CASSLGGGTEAFF.

This clone was recorded only once. V usage is TRBV28 and J usage is TRBJ1-2; D ambiguous. Germline assignment: CDR1 MDHEN and CDR2 SYDVKM. V was clipped by 5 bases and J by 9 bases, with 10 bases between them. The CDR3 sequence is 11 residues long. The CDR3 DNA follows: TGTGCCAGCAGTCTAACCCGAAGCTACACCTTC. Translated: CASSLTRSYTF.

The CDR3 loop is CASSPLAGADNEQFF. In nucleotides, the CDR3 is TGTGCCAGCTCCCCTTTAGCGGGAGCGGACAATGAGCAGTTCTTC. This sequence joins TRBV18 and TRBJ2-1; 9 bases agree with TRBD2. This CDR3 is 15 amino acids long. The V segment lost 6 bases and the J segment 5 bases; nucleotides outside the gene matches: 8. Per germline, CDR1 KGHSH and CDR2 LQKENI.

This clone occurred once. The chain recombines TRBV18 with TRBJ2-4; tentatively, D is TRBD2 (6 bases). CDR1 is KGHSH, CDR2 LQKENI, per germline. With 0 bases removed from V and 5 bases from J, the gap between germline ends came to 8 bases. This CDR3 spans 14 amino acids. The CDR3 sequence is CASSPPGGQNIQYF. CDR3 bases: TGTGCCAGCTCACCACCTGGAGGGCAAAACATTCAGTACTTC.

The rearrangement joins TRBV29-1 to TRBJ1-1; D is uncertain. CDR1 is SQVTM, CDR2 ANQGSEA, per germline. V was clipped by 7 bases and J by 5 bases, with 14 bases between them. This CDR3 is built from 12 residues. The CDR3 sequence is CSASRTGTEAFF. In DNA form, the CDR3 reads TGCAGCGCTTCGCGGACGGGGACTGAAGCTTTCTTT. The whole variable domain, filled in from reference TRBV29-1 and TRBJ1-1, reads SAVISQKPSRDICQRGTSLTIQCQVDSQVTMMFWYRQQPGQSLTLIATANQGSEATYESGFVIDKFPISRPNLTFSTLTVSNMSPEDSSIYLCSASRTGTEAFFGQGTRLTVV.

This clone appeared a single time. The chain has TRBV7-9 and TRBJ2-1; the match to TRBD2 covers 8 bases. This CDR3 comprises 16 residues. Trimming at V came to 7 bases and at J to 0 bases, leaving 8 bases not matched to a gene. CDR1 and CDR2 (germline): SEHNR, FQNEAQ (reference sequence). The CDR3 nucleotides read TGTGCCAGCACCCTCCGGGGGGGAAGCTCCTACAATGAGCAGTTCTTC. Its protein product is CASTLRGGSSYNEQFF.

In this sample, this clone turned up a few times. The V and J genes are TRBV13 and TRBJ2-3, with TRBD2 matching over 12 bases. V shed 5 bases, J shed 3 bases, and the junction held 9 bases outside the gene matches. This CDR3 is 17 amino acids long. Germline V lookup: CDR1 PRHDT, CDR2 FYEKMQ (reference sequence). The DNA for the CDR3 is TGTGCCAGCAGCCGATCACTAGCGGGGGGTGTAACAGATACGCAGTATTTT. This codes for CASSRSLAGGVTDTQYF.

The V gene is TRBV28, the J gene TRBJ1-2; possibly TRBD1 for D (6 bases). The germline V gene has CDR1 MDHEN and CDR2 SYDVKM. Trimming took 8 bases from V and 8 from J, leaving 21 bases between them. The CDR3 has 14 residues. The CDR3 coding sequence is TGTGCCAGCGGATTCTCCCGGCAGGGGCGAGGCTACACCTTC. Translation gives CASGFSRQGRGYTF.

A remark on this clone: Compared with germline, one end of the junction differs, possibly owing to a read error. The J gene is TRBJ2-7, the V gene TRBV7-9; TRBD2 agrees at 8 bases. Germline CDR1 is SEHNR and CDR2 is FQNEAQ (reference sequence). The CDR3 is 14 amino acids. The CDR3 sequence: CSSYSGLGDYEQYF. The CDR3 region has the DNA TGTTCCAGCTACTCGGGACTAGGGGATTACGAGCAGTACTTC.

The V gene is TRBV6-5, the J gene TRBJ1-2, with 8 bases aligning to TRBD1. CDR1 and CDR2 (germline): MNHEY, SVGAGI. There are 16 residues in the CDR3. Trimming removed 4 bases from V and 7 bases from J; junction bases left unmatched: 14. The CDR3 region is CASSSNLQGEYIGYTF. CDR3 bases: TGTGCCAGCAGTTCGAATTTACAGGGGGAATATATTGGCTACACCTTC.

This chain joins TRBV11-1 and TRBJ1-2; TRBD1 agrees at 9 bases. This CDR3 region has 14 residues. With V trimmed by 5 bases and J by 5 bases, 6 bases remained unmatched. Germline assignment: CDR1 SGHAT and CDR2 FQDESV (reference sequence). In DNA, the CDR3 is TGTGCCAGCAGCCCGGCCGGGACAGGGTATGGCTACACCTTC. Amino acids: CASSPAGTGYGYTF.

This chain connects TRBV5-1 to TRBJ1-6; D call uncertain. CDR1 and CDR2 (germline): SGHRS, YFSETQ. The CDR3 has 14 amino acids. Deletions cut 5 bases from V and 6 bases from J, with 12 bases between. CDR3 nucleotide sequence: TGCGCCAGCAGTTACGGTGGTGGTAATTCACCCCTCCACTTT. The encoded protein is CASSYGGGNSPLHF.

V usage is TRBV7-6 and J usage is TRBJ1-1, with D perhaps matching TRBD1 (5 bases). With 2 bases removed from V and 7 bases from J, the gap between germline ends came to 14 bases. The CDR3 has 14 amino acids. Looked up from germline, CDR1 is SGHVS and CDR2 is FNYEAQ. DNA for the CDR3: TGTGCCAGCAGCTTAACCCCCGGGGGGTTTGAAGCTTTCTTT. The encoded protein is CASSLTPGGFEAFF. The whole variable domain, remainder taken from reference TRBV7-6 and TRBJ1-1, is GAGVSQSPRYKVTKRGQDVALRCDPISGHVSLYWYRQALGQGPEFLTYFNYEAQQDKSGLPNDRFSAERPEGSISTLTIQRTEQRDSAMYRCASSLTPGGFEAFFGQGTRLTVV.

As concerns this clone: Compared with germline, one end of the junction differs, possibly owing to a read error. The identical CDR3 is also encoded by other nucleotide sequences in the sample. The chain joins TRBV4-2 to TRBJ1-5, with 7 nucleotides matching TRBD1. Germline V gene sequence: CDR1 LGHNA, CDR2 YNFKEQ. This CDR3 contains 14 residues. CDR3 sequence: CASSQGTDNQPQHF. DNA for the CDR3: TGTGCTAGCAGCCAAGGGACAGATAATCAGCCCCAGCATTTT.

The chain is built from TRBV28 and TRBJ1-5, with D unresolved. V lost 5 bases, J lost 4 bases, and 15 bases lay in between. Germline-derived CDR1 and CDR2 are MDHEN and SYDVKM. This CDR3 spans 15 amino acids. The CDR3 DNA is TGTGCCAGCAGTCCTATACTGAGGCTAAATCAGCCCCAGCATTTT. Translating gives CASSPILRLNQPQHF.

The CDR3, as DNA: TGTGCCAGCAGCGCGGGACAGGAGCAAGAGACCCAGTACTTC. Translated, it gives CASSAGQEQETQYF. The gene calls are TRBV9 and TRBJ2-5; 8 nucleotides agree with TRBD1. Germline values: CDR1 SGDLS, CDR2 YYNGEE. J lost 2 bases, V lost 3 bases, and 3 bases had no gene match. The CDR3 sequence is 14 residues long.

V usage is TRBV9 and J usage is TRBJ2-7; 9 bases line up with TRBD1. Germline trimming cut 3 bases from V and 3 bases from J; bases unmatched to any gene: 4. The CDR3 covers 14 residues. CDR1 and CDR2 (germline): SGDLS, YYNGEE. CDR3 protein: CASSAGQGFYEQYF. The DNA of the CDR3 is TGTGCCAGCAGCGCGGGACAGGGCTTCTACGAGCAGTACTTC.

This chain joins TRBV7-9 and TRBJ2-2; 7 positions agree with TRBD1. Germline lookup yields CDR1 SEHNR and CDR2 FQNEAQ (reference sequence). The CDR3 is 17 residues long. Trimming at V came to 3 bases and at J to 0 bases, leaving 7 bases not matched to a gene. As DNA, the CDR3 is TGTGCCAGCAGCTTCCGGGACAGACTTTCGAACACCGGGGAGCTGTTTTTT. It is translated as CASSFRDRLSNTGELFF.

The chain joins TRBV11-2 to TRBJ1-1; D is ambiguous. Trimming left V 1 base short and J 0 bases short, with 12 bases between. This CDR3 spans 16 amino acids. Germline loops: CDR1 SGHAT, CDR2 FQNNGV. CDR3 protein: CASSLGAGRVNTEAFF. In DNA form, the CDR3 reads TGTGCCAGCAGCTTAGGGGCGGGCAGAGTGAACACTGAAGCTTTCTTT.

The chain has TRBV19 and TRBJ1-5; D is unresolved. The CDR3 loop spans 14 amino acids. The ends were cut back, 3 bases at V and 4 bases at J, with 10 bases in the middle. The germline gives CDR1 LNHDA, CDR2 SQIVND (reference sequence). The CDR3 coding sequence is TGTGCCAGTAGTATCCGTACAGCAAATCAGCCCCAGCATTTT. Its translation: CASSIRTANQPQHF.

V usage is TRBV14 and J usage is TRBJ2-1, with a possible D match to TRBD2 (6 bases). V lost 6 bases to trimming and J lost 0 bases, with 12 bases between them. Germline V lookup: CDR1 SGHDN, CDR2 FVKESK. This CDR3 spans 15 amino acids. The chain's CDR3 is CASRGAGSSYNEQFF. The CDR3 bases are TGTGCCAGCAGGGGAGCGGGCAGCTCCTACAATGAGCAGTTCTTC. Based on the CDR3 plus reference TRBV14 and TRBJ2-1, the full variable domain is EAGVTQFPSHSVIEKGQTVTLRCDPISGHDNLYWYRRVMGKEIKFLLHFVKESKQDESGMPNNRFLAERTGGTYSTLKVQPAELEDSGVYFCASRGAGSSYNEQFFGPGTRLTVL.

This clone was detected only a few times. The chain combines TRBV11-2 with TRBJ2-7, with 10 bases that match TRBD1. Unmatched junction bases numbered 6, after V lost 1 base and J lost 3 bases. Looked up from germline, CDR1 is SGHAT and CDR2 is FQNNGV. The CDR3 contains 16 residues. CDR3 in DNA: TGTGCCAGCAGCTTAGCCTCTTGGGACAGGGGCTACGAGCAGTACTTC. Translated: CASSLASWDRGYEQYF.

The chain is built from TRBV28 and TRBJ2-7; D is possibly TRBD2 (6 bases). In germline, CDR1 is MDHEN, CDR2 SYDVKM. This CDR3 comprises 14 residues. V shed 3 bases and J shed 4 bases, with 13 bases lying between them. The CDR3 DNA is TGTGCCAGCAGTTTCTCTGGGGGGAATTACGAGCAGTACTTC. Its protein product is CASSFSGGNYEQYF.

The chain has TRBV5-1 and TRBJ2-1, with 12 bases fitting TRBD1. The germline V gene encodes CDR1 SGHRS and CDR2 YFSETQ. This CDR3 contains 17 residues. The trim removed 0 bases at V and 7 bases at J, leaving 8 bases unmatched. The CDR3 coding sequence is TGCGCCAGCAGCTTGGCCCCCACGGGACAGGGGGCAAATGAGCAGTTCTTC. Its protein is CASSLAPTGQGANEQFF.

The genes are TRBV5-4 and TRBJ2-1; no definite D call. This CDR3 spans 15 amino acids. Germline CDR1 reads SGHNT; CDR2 reads YYREEE (reference sequence). Between the trimmed V and J ends, which lost 0 bases and 5 bases, there was a span of 12 bases. CDR3 DNA: TGTGCCAGCAGCTTGGACCGCTCTGGGCACAATGAGCAGTTCTTC. Its translation is CASSLDRSGHNEQFF.

This clone was recorded a few times. The V call is TRBV25-1, the J call TRBJ1-2; weak D call: TRBD1 (6 bases). There are 14 residues in the CDR3. The V end was cut by 6 bases, the J end by 1 base, with 12 bases between. Germline V lookup: CDR1 MGHDK, CDR2 SYGVNS. The CDR3 protein is CASSGQSYNYGYTF. The CDR3 coding sequence is TGTGCCAGCAGCGGACAGAGCTATAACTATGGCTACACCTTC.

The genes are TRBV5-4 and TRBJ1-2; no definite D call. Germline-derived CDR1 and CDR2 are SGHNT and YYREEE (reference sequence). V was pared by 0 bases and J by 6 bases, with 6 bases between. This CDR3 contains 12 residues. CDR3 amino acids: CASSLDGDGYTF. CDR3 coding DNA: TGTGCCAGCAGCTTGGACGGGGATGGCTACACCTTC. The full variable domain, in which reference TRBV5-4 and TRBJ1-2 provide the parts outside the CDR3, is ETGVTQSPTHLIKTRGQQVTLRCSSQSGHNTVSWYQQALGQGPQFIFQYYREEENGRGNFPPRFSGLQFPNYSSELNVNALELDDSALYLCASSLDGDGYTFGSGTRLTVV.

J is TRBJ2-5 and V is TRBV19, with D possibly being TRBD2 (6 bases). With 7 bases removed from V and 5 bases from J, the gap between germline ends came to 20 bases. Germline CDR1 reads LNHDA; CDR2 reads SQIVND (reference sequence). This CDR3 is 15 amino acids long. The CDR3 coding sequence is TGTGCCAGTAAGGACGGGGGTAGCGGCCGGGAGACCCAGTACTTC. Protein product: CASKDGGSGRETQYF.